This entry is about one T cell receptor (beta chain). Its antigen remains unidentified. This CDR3 comprises 11 residues. The V gene's germline CDR1 is DFQATT and CDR2 SNEGSKA (reference sequence). Trimming took off 4 bases at V and 9 bases at J, with 12 bases between the two ends. These data come from a study of T cells after yellow fever vaccination. For the study at large: SMART-Seq v4 Ultra Low Input served to prepare low-cell-number fractions. Study observations and caveats: Primary-vaccination clones mostly resurfaced post-booster (roughly 97% CD4, approximately 87% CD8). FACS-sorted repertoires could harbor abundant contaminating bulk-population clonotypes.

TCR cDNA was made by 5'RACE template switching, adding a universal primer site and UMIs. One entry per CDR3 protein results from TCRdb running MiXCR on the 5' RACE reads. The top ten hold more than 13% of the sample, which has roughly 500,000 distinct CDR3 sequences, roughly 19% seen once. This chain connects TRBV20-1 to TRBJ2-5, with no clear D. The specimen comprised PBMCs, sampled 15 days after the yellow fever booster vaccination. This sequence was found in a young man who received the YFV17D yellow fever vaccine. This CDR3 reads CSAIEGRAQYF. CDR3 sequence (DNA): TGCAGTGCTATCGAAGGACGAGCCCAGTACTTC.